This paragraph covers one T cell receptor beta chain sequence. This record belongs to a study of blood T cell repertoires in COVID-19. Study background: T cells, B-cell-depleted T cells, or PBMCs supplied cDNA or gDNA.

Germline-derived CDR1 and CDR2 are SGDLS and YYNGEE. The J segment lost 4 bases and the V segment lost 4 bases, leaving 7 bases of the junction unmatched. There are 16 residues in the CDR3. In the study's own analysis: Using reference gene primer amplification, nucleated cell counts were estimated. Here immunoSEQ multiplex PCR was the method, and the copy in TCRdb shows in-frame clones only, minus some. V and J calls and clone size come straight from that table; D and trimming were deduced from the DNA. The sample lists roughly 100,000 clones, around 80% seen once, with about 6.3% in the top ten. The Seattle site enrolled patients during active infection and followed them longitudinally.

Sequenced material: peripheral blood. This chain joins TRBV9 and TRBJ2-1; TRBD2 aligns across 11 bases. The TCR originated in a man at least 80 years old with COVID-19, enrolled during active disease. The CDR3 is CASSPRLAGSYNEQFF. The DNA for the CDR3 is TGTGCCAGCAGCCCCCGACTAGCGGGGTCATACAATGAGCAGTTCTTC.